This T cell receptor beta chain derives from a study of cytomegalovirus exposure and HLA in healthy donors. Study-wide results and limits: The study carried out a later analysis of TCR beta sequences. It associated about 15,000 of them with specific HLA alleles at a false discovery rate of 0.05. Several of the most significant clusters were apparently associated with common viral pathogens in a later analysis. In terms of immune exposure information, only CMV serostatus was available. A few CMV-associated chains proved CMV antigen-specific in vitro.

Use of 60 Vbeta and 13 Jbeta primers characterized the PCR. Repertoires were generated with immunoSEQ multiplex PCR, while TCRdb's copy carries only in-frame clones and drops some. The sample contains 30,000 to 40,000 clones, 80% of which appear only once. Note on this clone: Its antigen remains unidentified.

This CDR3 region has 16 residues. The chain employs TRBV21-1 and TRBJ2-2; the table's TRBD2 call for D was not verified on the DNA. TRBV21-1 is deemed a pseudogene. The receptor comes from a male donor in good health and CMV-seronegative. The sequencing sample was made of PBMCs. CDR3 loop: CASSKGTSGNTGELFF. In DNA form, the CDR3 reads TGTGCCAGCAGCAAAGGCACTAGCGGGAACACCGGGGAGCTGTTTTTT.